Following are 3 T cell receptor beta chains from one sample sequenced in a study of T-cell reconstitution after alpha-beta-depleted transplantation in children. Unique molecular identifiers were used in preparing the TCRbeta library. TCRdb reanalysed the PCR reads using MiXCR and keeps one entry per CDR3 protein. The repertoire includes around 600,000 distinct CDR3 sequences, over 9.5% of them detected once, and about 4.2% sits in the top ten. The sample in question was PBMCs from the stem cell graft donor, obtained from the stem cell graft. These receptors were collected from a human donor who donated a stem cell graft to a child with acute myeloid leukemia.

This clonotype came up many times. The chain couples TRBV12-3 or TRBV12-4 to TRBJ2-7; 10 positions match TRBD1. CDR3 length equals 14 residues. V lost 7 bases, J lost 6 bases, and 9 bases stayed unmatched. This CDR3 reads CASTFRDRGAEQYF. CDR3 coding DNA: TGTGCCAGCACCTTCCGGGACAGGGGCGCCGAGCAGTACTTC.

This clonotype came up a few times. The chain employs TRBV30 and TRBJ1-3; possible D gene TRBD1, 5 bases. The CDR3 has 14 residues. With 1 base removed from V and 4 bases from J, the gap between germline ends came to 11 bases. Germline V gives CDR1 GTSNPN, CDR2 SVGIG (reference sequence). In DNA form, the CDR3 reads TGTGCCTGGAGTGAGGGGCGGAAGGGAAACACCATATATTTT. Translating gives CAWSEGRKGNTIYF.

This clonotype has at least ten counts. The chain combines TRBV29-1 with TRBJ2-2; TRBD1 is a possible D gene (6 bases). CDR3 length: 11 residues. Germline V gene lookup returns CDR1 SQVTM and CDR2 ANQGSEA. Trimming removed 5 bases from V and 6 bases from J, with 7 bases in between. CDR3 amino acids: CSVYRAGELFF. CDR3 in DNA: TGCAGCGTTTACAGGGCCGGGGAGCTGTTTTTT.